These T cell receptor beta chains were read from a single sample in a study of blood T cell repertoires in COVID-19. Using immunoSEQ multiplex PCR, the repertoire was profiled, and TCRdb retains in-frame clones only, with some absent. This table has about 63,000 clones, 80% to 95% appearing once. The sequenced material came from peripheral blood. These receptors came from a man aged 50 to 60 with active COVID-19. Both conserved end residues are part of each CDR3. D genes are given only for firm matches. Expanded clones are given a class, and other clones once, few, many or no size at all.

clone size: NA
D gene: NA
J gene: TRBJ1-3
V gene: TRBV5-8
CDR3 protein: CASSTGQPGNTIYF
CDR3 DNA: TGTGCCAGCAGCACAGGGCAACCTGGAAACACCATATATTTT

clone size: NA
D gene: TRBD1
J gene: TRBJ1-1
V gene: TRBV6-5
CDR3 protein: CASRQDRGLPEAFF
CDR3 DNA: TGTGCCAGCAGGCAGGACAGGGGGCTCCCTGAAGCTTTCTTT

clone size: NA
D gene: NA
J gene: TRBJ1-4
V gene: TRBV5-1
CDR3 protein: CASSLVGRTEEKLFF
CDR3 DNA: TGCGCCAGCAGCTTGGTGGGGAGGACGGAAGAAAAACTGTTTTTT

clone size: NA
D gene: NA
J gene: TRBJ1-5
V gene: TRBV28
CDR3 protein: CASSLIRDNQPQHF
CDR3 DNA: TGTGCCAGCAGTTTAATTCGGGACAATCAGCCCCAGCATTTT

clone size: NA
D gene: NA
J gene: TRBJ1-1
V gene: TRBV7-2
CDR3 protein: CASSLYRGRTTEAFF
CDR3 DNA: TGTGCCAGCAGCTTATATAGGGGCCGGACCACTGAAGCTTTCTTT

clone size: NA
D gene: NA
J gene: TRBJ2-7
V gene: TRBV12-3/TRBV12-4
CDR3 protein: CASGPRAYEQYF
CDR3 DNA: TGTGCCAGCGGTCCCCGCGCCTACGAGCAGTACTTC

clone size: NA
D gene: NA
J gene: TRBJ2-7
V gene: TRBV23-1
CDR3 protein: CASSHFPYDSDRLAYEQYF
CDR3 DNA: TGCGCCAGCAGTCACTTCCCTTACGACTCAGACCGTCTGGCCTACGAGCAGTACTTC

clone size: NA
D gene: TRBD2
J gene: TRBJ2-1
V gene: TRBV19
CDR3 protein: CASTSLAGDEQFF
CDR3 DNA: TGTGCCAGTACGTCCCTAGCGGGAGATGAGCAGTTCTTC

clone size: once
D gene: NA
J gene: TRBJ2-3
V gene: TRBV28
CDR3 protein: CASSYYPLLMDTQYF
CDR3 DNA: TGTGCCAGCAGCTATTACCCCCTCCTTATGGATACGCAGTATTTT

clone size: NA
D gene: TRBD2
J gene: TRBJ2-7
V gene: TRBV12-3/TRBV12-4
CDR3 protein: CASSFAGDYEQYF
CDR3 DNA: TGTGCCAGCAGTTTTGCGGGAGACTACGAGCAGTACTTC

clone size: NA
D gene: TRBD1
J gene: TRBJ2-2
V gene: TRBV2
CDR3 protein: CATLLTGAGELFF
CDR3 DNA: TGTGCCACCCTCCTTACAGGGGCCGGGGAGCTGTTTTTT

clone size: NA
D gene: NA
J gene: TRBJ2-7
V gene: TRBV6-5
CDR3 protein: CASRPQGGPYEQYF
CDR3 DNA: TGTGCCAGCAGACCACAGGGGGGGCCCTACGAGCAGTACTTC

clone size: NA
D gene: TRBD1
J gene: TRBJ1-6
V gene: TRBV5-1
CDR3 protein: CASSLTGTGAYNSPLHF
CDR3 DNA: TGCGCCAGCAGCTTAACCGGGACAGGGGCATATAATTCACCCCTCCACTTT

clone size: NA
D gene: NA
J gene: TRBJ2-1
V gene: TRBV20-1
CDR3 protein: CSASSAADSEQFF
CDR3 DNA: TGCAGTGCTAGTTCAGCGGCGGATAGTGAGCAGTTCTTC

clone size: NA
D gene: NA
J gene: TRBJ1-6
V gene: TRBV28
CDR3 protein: CASSLRSSGASPLHF
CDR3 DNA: TGTGCCAGCAGTTTAAGGTCGTCGGGAGCTTCACCCCTCCACTTT

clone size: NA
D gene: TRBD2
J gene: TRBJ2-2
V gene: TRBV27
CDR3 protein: CASSSSPLAGGGTGELFF
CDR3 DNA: TGTGCCAGCAGTTCATCACCGCTAGCGGGAGGGGGCACCGGGGAGCTGTTTTTT

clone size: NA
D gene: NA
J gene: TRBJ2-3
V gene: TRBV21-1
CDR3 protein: CASSKVGDCGTQYF
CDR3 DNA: TGTGCCAGCAGCAAAGTCGGGGACTGCGGTACGCAGTATTTT

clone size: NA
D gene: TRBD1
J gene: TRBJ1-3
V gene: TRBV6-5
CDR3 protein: CASSYSGQGFGNTIYF
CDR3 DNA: TGTGCCAGCAGTTACTCGGGACAGGGGTTCGGAAACACCATATATTTT

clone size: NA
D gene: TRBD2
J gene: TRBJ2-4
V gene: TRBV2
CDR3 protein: CASSAMGLAENIQYF
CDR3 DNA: TGTGCCAGCAGCGCGATGGGACTAGCGGAAAACATTCAGTACTTC

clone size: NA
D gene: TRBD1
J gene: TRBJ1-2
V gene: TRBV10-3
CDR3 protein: CAISESATRGLGYTF
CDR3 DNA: TGTGCCATCAGTGAGTCAGCCACCAGGGGGCTTGGCTACACCTTC

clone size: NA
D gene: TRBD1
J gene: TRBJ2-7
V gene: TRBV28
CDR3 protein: CASSQQGANEQYF
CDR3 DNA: TGTGCCAGCAGTCAACAGGGGGCCAACGAGCAGTACTTC

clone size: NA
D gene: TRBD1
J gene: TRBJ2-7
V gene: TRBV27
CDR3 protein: CASRQSGTGLSEQYF
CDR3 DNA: TGTGCCAGCAGACAATCCGGGACAGGGCTTTCCGAGCAGTACTTC

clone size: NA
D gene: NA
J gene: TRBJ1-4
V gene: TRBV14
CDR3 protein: CASSLGRRVNEKLFF
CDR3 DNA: TGTGCCAGCAGCCTGGGAAGGAGGGTTAATGAAAAACTGTTTTTT

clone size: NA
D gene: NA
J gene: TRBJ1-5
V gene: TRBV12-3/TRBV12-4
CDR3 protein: CASSAEGNQPQHF
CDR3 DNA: TGTGCCAGCAGTGCCGAGGGCAATCAGCCCCAGCATTTT

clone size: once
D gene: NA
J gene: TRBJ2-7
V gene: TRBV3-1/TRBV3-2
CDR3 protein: CASSQQRMRSYEQYF
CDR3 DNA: TGTGCCAGCAGCCAACAGCGGATGCGCTCCTACGAGCAGTACTTC

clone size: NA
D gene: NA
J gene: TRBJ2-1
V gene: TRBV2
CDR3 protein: CATGMTDLTYNEQFF
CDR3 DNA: TGTGCCACAGGGATGACAGACCTAACCTACAATGAGCAGTTCTTC

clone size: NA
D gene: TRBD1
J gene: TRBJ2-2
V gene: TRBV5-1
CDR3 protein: CASSLDGTGMTGELFF
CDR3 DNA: TGCGCCAGCAGCTTGGACGGGACAGGGATGACCGGGGAGCTGTTTTTT

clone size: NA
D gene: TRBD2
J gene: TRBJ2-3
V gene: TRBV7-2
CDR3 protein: CASSKGLAYTDTQYF
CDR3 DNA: TGTGCCAGCAGCAAGGGACTAGCGTACACAGATACGCAGTATTTT

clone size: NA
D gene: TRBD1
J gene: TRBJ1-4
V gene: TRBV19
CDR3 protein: CASRSTGAQNEKLFF
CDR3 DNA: TGTGCCAGTAGATCGACAGGGGCCCAGAATGAAAAACTGTTTTTT

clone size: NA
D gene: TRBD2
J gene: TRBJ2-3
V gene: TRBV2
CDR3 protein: CASSGTSGGYTDTQYF
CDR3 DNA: TGTGCCAGCAGTGGTACTAGCGGGGGTTACACAGATACGCAGTATTTT

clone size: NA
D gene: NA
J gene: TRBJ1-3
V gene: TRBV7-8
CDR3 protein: CASSFTRDTIYF
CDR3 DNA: TGTGCCAGCAGCTTTACTCGGGACACCATATATTTT

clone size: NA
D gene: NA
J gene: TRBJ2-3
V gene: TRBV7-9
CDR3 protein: CASSAGSGASDTQYF
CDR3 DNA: TGTGCCAGCAGCGCGGGCTCAGGGGCGTCCGATACGCAGTATTTT

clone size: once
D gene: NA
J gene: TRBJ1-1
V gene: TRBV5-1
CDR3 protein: CASSIGQGMNTEAFF
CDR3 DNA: TGCGCCAGCAGCATCGGTCAGGGAATGAACACTGAAGCTTTCTTT

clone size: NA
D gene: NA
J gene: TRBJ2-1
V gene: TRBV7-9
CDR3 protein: CASTQGGEQFF
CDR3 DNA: TGTGCCAGCACCCAGGGTGGTGAGCAGTTCTTC

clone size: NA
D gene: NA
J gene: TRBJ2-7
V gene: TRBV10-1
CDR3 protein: CASSPGQLYEQYF
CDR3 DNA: TGCGCCAGCAGTCCGGGACAACTCTATGAGCAGTACTTC

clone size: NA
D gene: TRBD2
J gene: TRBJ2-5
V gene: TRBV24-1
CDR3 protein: CATSDSRSGGALETQYF
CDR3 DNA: TGTGCCACCAGTGATTCGAGGTCGGGGGGGGCGTTGGAGACCCAGTACTTC

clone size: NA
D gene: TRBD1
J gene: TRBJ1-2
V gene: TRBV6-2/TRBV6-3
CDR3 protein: CASSHTGTGSPYGYTF
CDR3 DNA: TGTGCCAGCAGCCACACCGGGACAGGGAGTCCCTATGGCTACACCTTC

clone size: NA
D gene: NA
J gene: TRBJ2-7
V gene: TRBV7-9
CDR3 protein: CASSLATRGGEQYF
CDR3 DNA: TGTGCCAGCAGCTTAGCCACTAGAGGTGGCGAGCAGTACTTC

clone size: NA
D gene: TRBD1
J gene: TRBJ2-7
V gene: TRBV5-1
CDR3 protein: CASSPGNRGGSYEQYF
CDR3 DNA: TGCGCCAGCAGCCCTGGCAACAGGGGTGGGTCCTACGAGCAGTACTTC

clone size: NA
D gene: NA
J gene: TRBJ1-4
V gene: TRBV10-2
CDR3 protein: CASSESGGSNEKLFF
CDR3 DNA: TGCGCCAGCAGTGAGTCTGGGGGGTCTAATGAAAAACTGTTTTTT

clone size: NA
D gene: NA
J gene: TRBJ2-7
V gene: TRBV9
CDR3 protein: CASSVGAEPYEQYF
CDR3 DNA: TGTGCCAGCAGCGTAGGAGCGGAGCCCTACGAGCAGTACTTC

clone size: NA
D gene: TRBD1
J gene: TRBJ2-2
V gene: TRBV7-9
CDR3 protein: CASSDRDRGVGELFF
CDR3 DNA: TGTGCCAGCAGCGACCGGGACAGGGGTGTAGGGGAGCTGTTTTTT

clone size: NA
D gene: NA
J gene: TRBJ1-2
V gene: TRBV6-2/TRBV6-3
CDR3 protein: CASSYSTPPRTF
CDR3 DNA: TGTGCCAGCAGTTACTCTACTCCCCCGAGGACCTTC

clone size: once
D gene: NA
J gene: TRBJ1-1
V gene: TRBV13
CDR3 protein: CASSFGLFSQEGTEAFF
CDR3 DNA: TGTGCCAGCAGCTTTGGGCTATTCTCGCAGGAGGGCACTGAAGCTTTCTTT

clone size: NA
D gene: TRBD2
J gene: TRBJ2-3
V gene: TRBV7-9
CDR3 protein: CASSLLAGGSMEIEQYF
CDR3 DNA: TGTGCCAGCAGCTTACTAGCGGGGGGTTCCATGGAGATCGAGCAGTATTTT

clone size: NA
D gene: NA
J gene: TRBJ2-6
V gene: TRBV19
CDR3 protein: CASSLRGVLTGANVLTF
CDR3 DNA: TGTGCCAGTAGTCTCAGGGGTGTCCTAACTGGGGCCAACGTCCTGACTTTC

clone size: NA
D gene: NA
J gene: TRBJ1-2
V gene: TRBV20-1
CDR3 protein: CSASAGLGYGYTF
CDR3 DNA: TGCAGTGCTAGTGCAGGGCTGGGATATGGCTACACCTTC

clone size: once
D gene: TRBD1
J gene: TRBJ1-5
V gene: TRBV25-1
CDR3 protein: CASRQSGQGQPQHF
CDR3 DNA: TGTGCCAGCAGACAATCGGGACAGGGTCAGCCCCAGCATTTT

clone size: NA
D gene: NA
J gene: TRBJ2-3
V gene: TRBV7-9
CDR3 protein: CASSLSRGPTDTQYF
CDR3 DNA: TGTGCCAGCAGCTTAAGCAGGGGCCCCACAGATACGCAGTATTTT

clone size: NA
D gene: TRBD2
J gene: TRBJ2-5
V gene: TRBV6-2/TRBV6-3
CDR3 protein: CASSTTGAGGETQYF
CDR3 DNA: TGTGCCAGCAGCACCACCGGGGCGGGAGGGGAGACCCAGTACTTC

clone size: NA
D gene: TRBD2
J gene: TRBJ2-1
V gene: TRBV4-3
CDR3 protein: CASSQGTSGDPYNEQFF
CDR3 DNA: TGCGCCAGCAGCCAAGGGACTAGCGGGGACCCCTACAATGAGCAGTTCTTC

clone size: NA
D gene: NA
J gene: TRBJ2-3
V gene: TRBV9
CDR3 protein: CASSEGSRPQYF
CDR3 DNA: TGTGCCAGCAGTGAGGGATCCCGTCCGCAGTATTTT

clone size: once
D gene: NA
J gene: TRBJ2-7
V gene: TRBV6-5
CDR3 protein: CASTPGELSEQYF
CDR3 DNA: TGTGCCAGCACTCCAGGGGAACTTTCTGAGCAGTACTTC

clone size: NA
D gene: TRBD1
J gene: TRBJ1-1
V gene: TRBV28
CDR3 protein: CASSLSGTGVNTEAFF
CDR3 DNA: TGTGCCAGCAGTTTAAGTGGGACAGGGGTAAACACTGAAGCTTTCTTT